This T cell receptor (beta chain) was recovered during a study of STAT3 mutations in large granular lymphocyte leukemia. Whole-study results and caveats: At least one immunodominant TCR beta clonotype appeared in every T-cell large granular lymphocyte leukemia patient.

On this clone: Antigen specificity is unknown.

Here immunoSEQ multiplex PCR was the method, and the copy in TCRdb shows in-frame clones only, minus some. The sample lists approximately 42,000 clones, about three quarters seen once, with approximately 0.43% in the top ten. The receptor's source is a human donor with T large granular lymphocyte leukemia. Some clones in this sample may be carry-over from other donors' samples. Material: PBMCs.

The CDR3 here is CASSRDRAGNQPQHF. DNA for the CDR3: TGTGCCAGCAGCCGAGACAGGGCCGGCAATCAGCCCCAGCATTTT. This chain links TRBV28 with TRBJ1-5; 7 positions match TRBD1. Germline CDR1 and CDR2: MDHEN and SYDVKM. The CDR3 consists of 15 residues. The ends lost 6 bases at V and 2 bases at J; junction bases unmatched: 7. Supplemented by reference TRBV28 and TRBJ1-5, the full variable domain reads DVKVTQSSRYLVKRTGEKVFLECVQDMDHENMFWYRQDPGLGLRLIYFSYDVKMKEKGDIPEGYSVSREKKERFSLILESASTNQTSMYLCASSRDRAGNQPQHFGDGTRLSIL.